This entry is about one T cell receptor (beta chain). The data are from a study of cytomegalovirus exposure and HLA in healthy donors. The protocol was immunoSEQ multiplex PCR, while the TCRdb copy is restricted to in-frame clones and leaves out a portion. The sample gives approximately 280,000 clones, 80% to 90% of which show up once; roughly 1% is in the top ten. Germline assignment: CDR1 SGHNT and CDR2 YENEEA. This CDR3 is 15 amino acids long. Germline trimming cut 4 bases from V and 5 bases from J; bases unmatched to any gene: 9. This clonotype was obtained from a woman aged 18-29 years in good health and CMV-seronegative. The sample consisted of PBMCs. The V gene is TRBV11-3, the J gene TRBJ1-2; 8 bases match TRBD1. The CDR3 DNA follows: TGTGCCAGCAGCTACGGACAGGGAAAGGATTATGGCTACACCTTC. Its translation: CASSYGQGKDYGYTF.